The entry below gives a single TCR beta chain sequence along with its context. Authors' processing steps: Amplification of reference gene primers provided the estimated nucleated cell counts. Sequencing used immunoSEQ multiplex PCR; TCRdb keeps in-frame clones, though not all of them. V, J and clone size were drawn from that table, and D and trimming were deduced from the DNA. The sample lists 200,000 to 300,000 clones, approximately 80% seen once, with 2% to 2.5% in the top ten. The source of the sample is a study of blood T cell repertoires in COVID-19. Study in general: Whether acute or convalescent, the COVID-19 samples came from the United States, Italy and Spain. T cells, B-cell-depleted T cells, or PBMCs provided the cDNA or gDNA that served as material.

V lost 5 bases and J lost 0, with 6 bases in between. Germline assignment: CDR1 MRHNA and CDR2 SNTAGT. CDR3 size: 13 residues. The receptor's source is a man aged 35-49 years who had recovered from COVID-19. This sequence joins TRBV6-4 and TRBJ2-3, with D possibly matching TRBD2 (6 bases). Sequenced: peripheral blood. CDR3 sequence reads: CASSSGSTDTQYF. In DNA, the CDR3 is TGTGCCAGCAGTAGCGGGAGCACAGATACGCAGTATTTT.